This T cell receptor beta chain was observed in a study of siplizumab effects on memory and regulatory T cells. Trimming removed 1 base at V and 1 base at J, with 22 bases between. Germline CDR1 SGHVS, CDR2 FQNEAQ. The length of the CDR3 is 19 residues. Roughly 100,000 TCR templates underwent assay in every sample. Libraries were prepared by immunoSEQ multiplex PCR; TCRdb keeps only in-frame clonotypes and omits some of them. The table includes some 100,000 clones, 92% detected once. Study results and caveats: Major contributors to the alloresponse seemed to be naive T cells, which also appeared more diverse than memory cells.

Comment on this clone: Antigen unknown.

The sequenced sample consisted of Tregs sorted from blood. The sequence came from a human donor in good health. The chain couples TRBV7-8 to TRBJ2-5; D is perhaps TRBD2 (7 bases). CDR3 amino acids: CASSLVAGAPRRGQETQYF. The CDR3 bases are TGTGCCAGCAGCTTAGTGGCGGGGGCGCCCAGGCGGGGCCAAGAGACCCAGTACTTC.